Following are 9 T cell receptor beta chains from one sample sequenced in a study of shared clonotypes between healthy human individuals. TCRdb's copy holds only in-frame clones and misses some; the assay was immunoSEQ multiplex PCR. Of fewer than 850,000 clones listed, approximately 96% are singletons. CD45RO-negative cells were positively selected for CCR7, leaving out terminally differentiated effector memory CD45RA+ cells. The sequenced sample was naive CD8+ T cells sorted from blood. Receptors were obtained from a man younger than 45 in good health.

The chain links TRBV11-2 to TRBJ2-7; D possibly corresponds to TRBD1 (5 bases). CDR1 and CDR2 (germline): SGHAT, FQNNGV. The CDR3 runs to 12 residues. V gave up 3 bases and J gave up 6 bases, with 9 bases separating them. The CDR3 sequence: CASSFPGREQYF. The CDR3 DNA is TGTGCCAGCAGCTTTCCAGGGCGCGAGCAGTACTTC.

Regarding this clone: This sample also contains other DNA sequences that code for the same CDR3. The chain has TRBV27 and TRBJ2-7, with 9 bases that match TRBD1. Germline V gene sequence: CDR1 MNHEY, CDR2 SMNVEV (reference sequence). Germline trimming cut 5 bases from V and 2 bases from J; bases unmatched to any gene: 7. This CDR3 is built from 15 residues. In DNA form, the CDR3 reads TGTGCCAGCAGTCCTACCGGGACAGGGACCTACGAGCAGTACTTC. Protein sequence: CASSPTGTGTYEQYF.

CDR3 sequence (DNA): TGTGCCAGCAGTCAGATCAACAACGCCCAAGAGACCCAGTACTTC. Translation: CASSQINNAQETQYF. This chain connects TRBV2 to TRBJ2-5; D is ambiguous. The CDR3 totals 15 residues. Deletions cut 5 bases from V and 1 base from J, with 14 bases between. Germline values: CDR1 SNHLY, CDR2 FYNNEI.

This chain connects TRBV10-2 to TRBJ2-1; D might be TRBD2 (5 bases). V dropped 2 bases and J dropped 4 bases, with 15 bases sitting between them. Per the germline V gene, CDR1 is WSHSY and CDR2 is SAAADI. CDR3 length: 16 residues. The CDR3 sequence is CASSEMWEIRYNEQFF. The DNA of the CDR3 is TGCGCCAGCAGTGAGATGTGGGAGATCCGGTACAATGAGCAGTTCTTC.

The chain employs TRBV28 and TRBJ2-7; 13 bases fit TRBD2. V lost 6 bases and J lost 6; bases outside the gene matches: 5. Germline V gene sequence: CDR1 MDHEN, CDR2 SYDVKM. This CDR3 spans 14 amino acids. CDR3 protein: CASRLAGGPGEQYF. The CDR3 DNA reads TGTGCCAGCAGACTAGCGGGAGGGCCCGGCGAGCAGTACTTC.

As for this clone: Within the sample, other DNA sequences also encode this same CDR3. The rearrangement uses TRBV29-1 and TRBJ2-7; 8 bases align to TRBD2. The V segment lost 3 bases and the J segment 0 bases; nucleotides outside the gene matches: 1. Germline V gene sequence: CDR1 SQVTM, CDR2 ANQGSEA. The CDR3 is made up of 13 amino acids. CDR3 coding DNA: TGCAGCGTTGACCTAGCGGGCTCCTACGAGCAGTACTTC. It specifies CSVDLAGSYEQYF.

V and J are TRBV13 and TRBJ1-3, with D perhaps TRBD1 (6 bases). V shed 0 bases and J shed 6 bases, with 12 bases lying between them. This CDR3 comprises 15 residues. Germline CDR1 and CDR2: PRHDT and FYEKMQ (reference sequence). This CDR3 is CASSLGQGTTNTIYF. DNA of the CDR3: TGTGCCAGCAGCTTAGGTCAGGGGACGACAAACACCATATATTTT.

In nucleotides, the CDR3 is TGCGCCAGCAGCCTCCGGGACGGGGAAACACGGGTCGGGGAGCTGTTTTTT. The encoded protein is CASSLRDGETRVGELFF. The J gene is TRBJ2-2, the V gene TRBV4-3, with D possibly called TRBD1 or TRBD2 (5 bases each). The CDR3 is made up of 17 amino acids. Trimming shortened V by 4 bases and J by 7 bases, and 22 bases separated the two germline ends. The germline gives CDR1 LGHNA, CDR2 YSLEER.

The chain is built from TRBV4-1 and TRBJ2-1, with D possibly being TRBD2 (5 bases). Per germline, CDR1 MGHRA and CDR2 YSYEKL. This CDR3 contains 16 residues. V lost 0 bases to trimming and J lost 0 bases, with 9 bases between them. The CDR3 nucleotides are TGCGCCAGCAGCCAAGACGGGCGGGCCTCCTACAATGAGCAGTTCTTC. Translated, it gives CASSQDGRASYNEQFF.